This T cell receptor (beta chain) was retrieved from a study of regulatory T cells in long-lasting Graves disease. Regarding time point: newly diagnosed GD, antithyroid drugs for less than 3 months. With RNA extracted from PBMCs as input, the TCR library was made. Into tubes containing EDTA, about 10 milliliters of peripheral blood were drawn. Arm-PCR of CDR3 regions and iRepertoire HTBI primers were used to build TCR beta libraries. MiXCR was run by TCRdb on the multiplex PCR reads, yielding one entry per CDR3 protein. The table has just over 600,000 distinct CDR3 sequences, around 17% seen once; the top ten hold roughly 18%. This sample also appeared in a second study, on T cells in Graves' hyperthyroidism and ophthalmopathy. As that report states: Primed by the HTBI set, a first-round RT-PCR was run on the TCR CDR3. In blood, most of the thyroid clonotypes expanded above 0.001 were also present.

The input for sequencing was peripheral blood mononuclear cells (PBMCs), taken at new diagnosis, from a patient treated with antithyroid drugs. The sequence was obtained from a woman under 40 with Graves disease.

In DNA, the CDR3 is TGTGCCAGCGAAGGGCTCTCACCCCGCAATGAGCAGTTCTTC. Amino acids: CASEGLSPRNEQFF. This chain joins TRBV7-9 and TRBJ2-1; no firm D call. V gave up 8 bases and J gave up 6 bases, with 17 bases separating them. Per the germline V gene, CDR1 is SEHNR and CDR2 is FQNEAQ (reference sequence). The CDR3 length is 14 residues.